This TCR beta chain was sequenced for a study of T cells in Graves' hyperthyroidism and ophthalmopathy. Regarding the study as a whole: Ophthalmopathy onset followed model prediction by a median approximately 6.2 months.

It was considered stable Graves' hyperthyroidism when ophthalmopathy did not progress within 18 months. Each diagnosis was grounded in clinical symptoms, serum thyroxine and TRAb, thyroid ultrasound, and orbital computed tomography. Cells are PBMCs isolated from about 10 ml of fresh blood. The CDR3 is 12 residues long. Per the germline V gene, CDR1 is WSHSY and CDR2 is SAAADI. V lost 3 bases and J 3 bases, leaving 6 bases between the germline ends. Amplification of TCR beta CDR3 regions used RNA as the template. A set of HTBI primers served as the primers for a first-round RT-PCR of the TCR CDR3. TCRdb ran MiXCR on the multiplex PCR reads and lists one entry per CDR3 protein. The sample has 400,000 to 500,000 distinct CDR3 sequences, around 14% seen once. This clonotype appeared a few times. The antigen remains unidentified.

This chain connects TRBV10-2 to TRBJ2-7; D is ambiguous. Sequencing was carried out using blood. This TCR was sampled from a woman between 18 and 29 years old with Graves' hyperthyroidism. The CDR3 bases are TGCGCCAGCAGTGAAACTTACTACGAGCAGTACGTC. It yields the protein CASSETYYEQYV.